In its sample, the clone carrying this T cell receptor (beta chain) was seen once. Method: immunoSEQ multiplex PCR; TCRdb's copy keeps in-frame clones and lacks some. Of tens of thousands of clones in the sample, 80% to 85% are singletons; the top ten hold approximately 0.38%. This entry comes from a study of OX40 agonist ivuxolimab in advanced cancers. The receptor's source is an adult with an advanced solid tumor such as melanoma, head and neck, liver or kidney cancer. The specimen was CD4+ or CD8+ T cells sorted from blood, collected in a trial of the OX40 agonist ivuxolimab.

CDR3 in amino acids: CASSRAGVLYGYTF. CDR3 sequence (DNA): TGTGCCAGCTCCCGCGCAGGGGTACTCTATGGCTACACCTTC. The J gene is TRBJ1-2, the V gene TRBV18; D is possibly TRBD1 (6 bases). This CDR3 is 14 amino acids long. Germline V gene lookup returns CDR1 KGHSH and CDR2 LQKENI. Trimming stripped 6 bases from V and 4 bases from J, with 15 bases between.